Sequencing of this T cell receptor beta chain was carried out in a study of response to subunit inactivated influenza vaccine. V was clipped by 4 bases and J by 3 bases; unmatched bases: 4. The germline CDR1 and CDR2 sequences are SGHRS and YFSETQ. The CDR3 runs to 15 residues. MiXCR was run by TCRdb on the RT-PCR reads, yielding one entry per CDR3 protein. The sample has around 580,000 distinct CDR3 sequences; around 15% are singletons. The study, taken as a whole, reports: Seasonal influenza vaccination, on each occasion, was suggested by the authors to recruit few new T cells.

This clonotype was detected a few times. Antigen specificity is unknown. The TCR sequence derives from a man aged 45-65 years who received an inactivated influenza vaccine. The V call is TRBV5-1, the J call TRBJ1-2; 12 bases map to TRBD1. The specimen comprised PBMCs from blood, sampled about 11 days after vaccination. Here the CDR3 reads CASSQGTGGYYGYTF. The CDR3 nucleotides are TGCGCCAGCAGCCAAGGGACAGGGGGCTACTATGGCTACACCTTC. Complete variable domain (other parts from reference TRBV5-1 and TRBJ1-2): KAGVTQTPRYLIKTRGQQVTLSCSPISGHRSVSWYQQTPGQGLQFLFEYFSETQRNKGNFPGRFSGRQFSNSRSEMNVSTLELGDSALYLCASSQGTGGYYGYTFGSGTRLTVV.